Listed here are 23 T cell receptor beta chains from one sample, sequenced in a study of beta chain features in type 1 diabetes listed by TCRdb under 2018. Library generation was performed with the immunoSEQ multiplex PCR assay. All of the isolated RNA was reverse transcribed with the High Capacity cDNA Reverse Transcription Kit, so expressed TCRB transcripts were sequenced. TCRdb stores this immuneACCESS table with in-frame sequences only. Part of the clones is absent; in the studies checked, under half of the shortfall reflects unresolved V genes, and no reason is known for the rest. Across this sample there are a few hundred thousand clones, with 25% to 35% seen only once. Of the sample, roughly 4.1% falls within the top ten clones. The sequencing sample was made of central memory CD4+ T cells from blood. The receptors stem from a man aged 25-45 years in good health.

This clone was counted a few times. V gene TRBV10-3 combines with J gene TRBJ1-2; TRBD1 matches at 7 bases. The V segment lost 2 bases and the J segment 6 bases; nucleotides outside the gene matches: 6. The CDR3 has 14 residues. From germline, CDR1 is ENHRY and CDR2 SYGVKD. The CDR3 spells CAISETGVRHGYTF. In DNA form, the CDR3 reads TGTGCCATCAGTGAGACAGGGGTTCGACATGGCTACACCTTC.

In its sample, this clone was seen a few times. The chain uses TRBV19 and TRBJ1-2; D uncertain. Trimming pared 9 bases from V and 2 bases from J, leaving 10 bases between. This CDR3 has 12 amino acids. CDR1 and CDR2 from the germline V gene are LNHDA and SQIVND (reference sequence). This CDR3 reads CASHTANYGYTF. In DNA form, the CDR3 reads TGTGCCAGCCACACGGCAAACTATGGCTACACCTTC.

DNA of the CDR3: TGCAGCGTTGTTGATTTGGATAACTATGGCTACACCTTC. It specifies CSVVDLDNYGYTF. J is TRBJ1-2 and V is TRBV29-1; no clear D. Per the germline V gene, CDR1 is SQVTM and CDR2 is ANQGSEA. Trimming removed 4 bases at V and 1 base at J, with 10 bases between. CDR3 length: 13 amino acids.

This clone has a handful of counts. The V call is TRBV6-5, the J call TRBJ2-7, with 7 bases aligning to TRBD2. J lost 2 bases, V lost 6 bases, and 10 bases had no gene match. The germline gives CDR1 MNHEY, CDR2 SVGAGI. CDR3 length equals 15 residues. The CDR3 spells CASSPQGLPAYEQYF. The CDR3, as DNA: TGTGCCAGCAGCCCCCAGGGACTACCAGCCTACGAGCAGTACTTC.

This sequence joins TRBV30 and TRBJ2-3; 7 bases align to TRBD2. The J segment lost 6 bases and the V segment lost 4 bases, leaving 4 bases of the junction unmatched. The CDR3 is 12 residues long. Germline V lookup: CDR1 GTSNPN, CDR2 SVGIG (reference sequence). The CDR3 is CAWKASGDTQYF. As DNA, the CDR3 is TGTGCCTGGAAGGCTAGCGGTGATACGCAGTATTTT.

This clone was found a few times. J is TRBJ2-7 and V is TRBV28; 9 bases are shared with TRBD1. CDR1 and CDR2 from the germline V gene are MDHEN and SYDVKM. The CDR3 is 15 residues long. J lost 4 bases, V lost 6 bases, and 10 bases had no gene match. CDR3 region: CASRTGGTSLYEQYF. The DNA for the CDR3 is TGTGCCAGCAGGACAGGGGGGACGTCCCTATACGAGCAGTACTTC.

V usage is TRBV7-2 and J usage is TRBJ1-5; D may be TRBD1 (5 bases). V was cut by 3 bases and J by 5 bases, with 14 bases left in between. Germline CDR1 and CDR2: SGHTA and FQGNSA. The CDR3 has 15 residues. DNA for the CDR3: TGTGCCAGCAGCTTGTTTACAGGCCCTTATCAGCCCCAGCATTTT. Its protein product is CASSLFTGPYQPQHF.

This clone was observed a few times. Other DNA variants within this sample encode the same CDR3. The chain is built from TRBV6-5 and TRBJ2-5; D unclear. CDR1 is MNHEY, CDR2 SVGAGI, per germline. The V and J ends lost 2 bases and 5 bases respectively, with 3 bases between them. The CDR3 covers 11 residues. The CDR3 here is CASSYMETQYF. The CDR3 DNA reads TGTGCCAGCAGTTACATGGAGACCCAGTACTTC.

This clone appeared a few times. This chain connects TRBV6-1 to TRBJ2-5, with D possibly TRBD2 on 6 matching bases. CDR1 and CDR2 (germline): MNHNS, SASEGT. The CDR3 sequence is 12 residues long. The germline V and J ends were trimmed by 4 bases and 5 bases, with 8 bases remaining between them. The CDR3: CASSVREETQYF. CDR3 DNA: TGTGCCAGCAGTGTCCGGGAGGAGACCCAGTACTTC.

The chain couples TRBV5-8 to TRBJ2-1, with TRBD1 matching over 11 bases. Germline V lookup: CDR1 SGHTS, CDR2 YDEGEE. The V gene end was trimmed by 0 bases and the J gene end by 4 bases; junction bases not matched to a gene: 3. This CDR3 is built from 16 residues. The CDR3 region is CASSLAGQGGYNEQFF. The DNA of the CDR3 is TGTGCCAGCAGCTTGGCGGGACAGGGGGGTTACAATGAGCAGTTCTTC.

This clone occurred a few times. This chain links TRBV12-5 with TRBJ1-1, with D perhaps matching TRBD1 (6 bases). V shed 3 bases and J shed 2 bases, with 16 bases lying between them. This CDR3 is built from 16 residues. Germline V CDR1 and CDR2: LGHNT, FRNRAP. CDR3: CASGFQGRNGNTEAFF. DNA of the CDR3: TGTGCTAGTGGTTTCCAGGGGCGTAACGGAAACACTGAAGCTTTCTTT.

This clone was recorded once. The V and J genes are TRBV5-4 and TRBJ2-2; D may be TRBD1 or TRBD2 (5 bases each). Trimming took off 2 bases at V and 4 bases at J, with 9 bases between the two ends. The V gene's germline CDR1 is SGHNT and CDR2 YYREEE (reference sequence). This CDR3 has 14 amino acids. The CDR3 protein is CASSLPGRTGELFF. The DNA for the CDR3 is TGTGCCAGCAGCTTACCGGGGCGCACCGGGGAGCTGTTTTTT.

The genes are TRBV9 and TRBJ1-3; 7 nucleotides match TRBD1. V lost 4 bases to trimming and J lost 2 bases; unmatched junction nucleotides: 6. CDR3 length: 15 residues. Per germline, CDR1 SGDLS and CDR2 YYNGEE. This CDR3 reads CASSYRDSTGNTIYF. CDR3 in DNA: TGTGCCAGCAGCTACCGGGACAGTACTGGAAACACCATATATTTT. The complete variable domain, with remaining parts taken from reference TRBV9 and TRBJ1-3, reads DSGVTQTPKHLITATGQRVTLRCSPRSGDLSVYWYQQSLDQGLQFLIQYYNGEERAKGNILERFSAQQFPDLHSELNLSSLELGDSALYFCASSYRDSTGNTIYFGEGSWLTVV.

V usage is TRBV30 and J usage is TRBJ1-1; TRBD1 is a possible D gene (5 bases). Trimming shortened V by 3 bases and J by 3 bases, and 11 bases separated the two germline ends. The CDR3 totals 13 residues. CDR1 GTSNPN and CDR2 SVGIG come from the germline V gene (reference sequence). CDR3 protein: CAWSPDSHTEAFF. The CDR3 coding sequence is TGTGCCTGGAGCCCTGACAGTCACACTGAAGCTTTCTTT. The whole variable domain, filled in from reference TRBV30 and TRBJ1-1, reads SQTIHQWPATLVQPVGSPLSLECTVEGTSNPNLYWYRQAAGRGLQLLFYSVGIGQISSEVPQNLSASRPQDRQFILSSKKLLLSDSGFYLCAWSPDSHTEAFFGQGTRLTVV.

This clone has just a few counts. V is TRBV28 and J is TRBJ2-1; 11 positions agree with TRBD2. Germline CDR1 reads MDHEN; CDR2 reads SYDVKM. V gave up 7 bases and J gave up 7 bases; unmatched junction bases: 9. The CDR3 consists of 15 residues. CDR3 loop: CASMASGLAVNEQFF. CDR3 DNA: TGTGCCAGCATGGCATCGGGACTAGCGGTGAATGAGCAGTTCTTC.

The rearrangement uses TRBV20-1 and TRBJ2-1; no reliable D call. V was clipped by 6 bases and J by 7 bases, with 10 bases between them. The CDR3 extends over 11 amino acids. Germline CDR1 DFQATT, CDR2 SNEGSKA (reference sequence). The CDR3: CSAYRLNEQFF. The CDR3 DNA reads TGCAGTGCATATAGGTTGAATGAGCAGTTCTTC.

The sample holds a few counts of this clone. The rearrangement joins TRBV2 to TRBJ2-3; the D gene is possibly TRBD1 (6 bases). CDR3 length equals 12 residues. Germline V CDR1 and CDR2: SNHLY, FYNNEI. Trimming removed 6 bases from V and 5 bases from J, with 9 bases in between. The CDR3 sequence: CASSQGGDTQYF. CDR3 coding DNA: TGTGCCAGCAGCCAAGGGGGAGATACGCAGTATTTT.

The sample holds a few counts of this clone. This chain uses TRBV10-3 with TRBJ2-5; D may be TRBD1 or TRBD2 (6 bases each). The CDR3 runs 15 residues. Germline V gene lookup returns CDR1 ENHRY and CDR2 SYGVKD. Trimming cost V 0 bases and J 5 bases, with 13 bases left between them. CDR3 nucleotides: TGTGCCATCAGTGAGTCGGAGGGGCAGGGGGAGACCCAGTACTTC. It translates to CAISESEGQGETQYF.

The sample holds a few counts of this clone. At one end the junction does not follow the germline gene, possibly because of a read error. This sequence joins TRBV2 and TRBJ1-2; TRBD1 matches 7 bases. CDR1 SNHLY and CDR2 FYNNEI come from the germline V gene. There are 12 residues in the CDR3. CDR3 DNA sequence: TGTGCCAGCAGGGAAGAAGGGGGCGGCTACACCTTC. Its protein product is CASREEGGGYTF.

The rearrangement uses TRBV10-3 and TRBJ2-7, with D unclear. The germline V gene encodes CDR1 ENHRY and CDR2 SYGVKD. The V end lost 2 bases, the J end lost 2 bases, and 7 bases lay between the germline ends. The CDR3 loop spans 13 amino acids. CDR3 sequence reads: CAISEATTYEQYF. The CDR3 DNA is TGTGCCATCAGTGAGGCCACCACCTACGAGCAGTACTTC.

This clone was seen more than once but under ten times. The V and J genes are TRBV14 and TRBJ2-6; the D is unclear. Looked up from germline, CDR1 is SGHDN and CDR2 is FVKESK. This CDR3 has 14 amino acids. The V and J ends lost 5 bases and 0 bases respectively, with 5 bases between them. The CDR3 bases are TGTGCCAGCAGCTCGTTCTCTGGGGCCAACGTCCTGACTTTC. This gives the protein CASSSFSGANVLTF.

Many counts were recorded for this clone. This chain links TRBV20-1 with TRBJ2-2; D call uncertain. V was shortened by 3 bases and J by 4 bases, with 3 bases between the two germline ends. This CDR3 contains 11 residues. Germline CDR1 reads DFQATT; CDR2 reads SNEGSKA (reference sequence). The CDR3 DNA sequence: TGCAGTGCTAGGGGCACCGGGGAGCTGTTTTTT. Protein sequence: CSARGTGELFF.

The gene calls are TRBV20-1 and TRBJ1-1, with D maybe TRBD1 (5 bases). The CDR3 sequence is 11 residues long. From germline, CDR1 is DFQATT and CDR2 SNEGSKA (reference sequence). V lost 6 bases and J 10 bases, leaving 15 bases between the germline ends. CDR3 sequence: CSAKVGLPAFF. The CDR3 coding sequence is TGCAGTGCCAAGGTGGGGCTTCCAGCTTTCTTT.